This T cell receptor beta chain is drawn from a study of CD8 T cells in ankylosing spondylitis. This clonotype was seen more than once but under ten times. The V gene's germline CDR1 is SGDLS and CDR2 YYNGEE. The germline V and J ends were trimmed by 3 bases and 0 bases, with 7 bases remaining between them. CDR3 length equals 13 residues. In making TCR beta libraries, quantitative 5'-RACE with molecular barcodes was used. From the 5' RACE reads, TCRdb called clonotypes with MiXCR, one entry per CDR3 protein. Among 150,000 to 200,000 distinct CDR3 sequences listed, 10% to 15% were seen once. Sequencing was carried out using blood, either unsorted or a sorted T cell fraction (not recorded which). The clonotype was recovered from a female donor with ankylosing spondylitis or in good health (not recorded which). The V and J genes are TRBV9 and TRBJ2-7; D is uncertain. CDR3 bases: TGTGCCAGCAGCGCCCCAGACTCCTACGAGCAGTACTTC. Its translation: CASSAPDSYEQYF.